Below, 18 T cell receptor beta chains from the same sample are listed, as sequenced in a study of cytomegalovirus exposure and HLA in healthy donors. The study ran its PCR with 60 Vbeta and 13 Jbeta primers. Repertoires were generated with immunoSEQ multiplex PCR, while TCRdb's copy carries only in-frame clones and drops some. The sample shows 90,000 or so clones, about four fifths of them seen only once. The sample taken for sequencing was PBMCs. The source is a man aged 45-65 years in good health and CMV-seropositive.

This chain uses TRBV27 with TRBJ1-1; 7 bases agree with TRBD1. This CDR3 comprises 15 residues. The trim removed 1 base at V and 10 bases at J, leaving 12 bases unmatched. Germline V CDR1 and CDR2: MNHEY, SMNVEV (reference sequence). The CDR3 reads CASSLWGGGGQVAFF. DNA for the CDR3: TGTGCCAGCAGTTTATGGGGAGGAGGGGGCCAGGTAGCTTTCTTT.

This sequence joins TRBV7-2 and TRBJ2-7; 8 nucleotides agree with TRBD2. The CDR3 extends over 16 amino acids. The germline gives CDR1 SGHTA, CDR2 FQGNSA. With 5 bases clipped from V and 1 base from J, the junction kept 10 bases outside the gene matches. The CDR3 spells CASSAHPGLVSYEQYF. Written as DNA, the CDR3 is TGTGCCAGCAGCGCGCACCCGGGACTAGTATCCTACGAGCAGTACTTC.

This chain uses TRBV7-9 with TRBJ1-3; D uncertain. The germline CDR1 and CDR2 sequences are SEHNR and FQNEAQ (reference sequence). The CDR3 consists of 16 residues. V lost 4 bases and J lost 1, with 14 bases in between. The CDR3 nucleotides are TGTGCCAGCAGCTCCCCCTCGTCCCTATCTGGAAACACCATATATTTT. Translating gives CASSSPSSLSGNTIYF. The full variable domain, its missing parts supplied by reference TRBV7-9 and TRBJ1-3, is DTGVSQNPRHKITKRGQNVTFRCDPISEHNRLYWYRQTLGQGPEFLTYFQNEAQLEKSRLLSDRFSAERPKGSFSTLEIQRTEQGDSAMYLCASSSPSSLSGNTIYFGEGSWLTVV.

The V and J genes are TRBV2 and TRBJ2-7, with a tentative D call TRBD1 (5 bases). This CDR3 spans 14 amino acids. From germline, CDR1 is SNHLY and CDR2 FYNNEI. V lost 3 bases to trimming and J lost 3 bases, with 12 bases between them. CDR3 DNA sequence: TGTGCCAGCAGTGAGGTGGGGCCACACTACGAGCAGTACTTC. Translated: CASSEVGPHYEQYF.

The V gene is TRBV18, the J gene TRBJ2-1; 8 bases are a match to TRBD2. This CDR3 contains 14 residues. Germline CDR1 reads KGHSH; CDR2 reads LQKENI. The chain's CDR3 is CATSVAGGYNEQFF. The CDR3 nucleotides read TGTGCTACTTCCGTCGCGGGGGGATACAATGAGCAGTTCTTC.

CDR3 sequence: CASSLAQGGNQPQHF. The DNA of the CDR3 is TGTGCCAGCAGCTTGGCCCAGGGTGGCAATCAGCCCCAGCATTTT. The chain has TRBV5-6 and TRBJ1-5; the D gene is possibly TRBD1 (5 bases). The ends were cut back, 0 bases at V and 2 bases at J, with 9 bases in the middle. Germline lookup yields CDR1 SGHDT and CDR2 YYEEEE. The CDR3 is made up of 15 amino acids. Variable domain in full (rest from reference TRBV5-6 and TRBJ1-5): DAGVTQSPTHLIKTRGQQVTLRCSPKSGHDTVSWYQQALGQGPQFIFQYYEEEERQRGNFPDRFSGHQFPNYSSELNVNALLLGDSALYLCASSLAQGGNQPQHFGDGTRLSIL.

This clone occurred once. The rearrangement uses TRBV5-1 and TRBJ1-1; D gene unclear. The CDR3 loop spans 13 amino acids. Germline lookup yields CDR1 SGHRS and CDR2 YFSETQ. With 3 bases removed from V and 2 bases from J, the gap between germline ends came to 8 bases. As DNA, the CDR3 is TGCGCCAGCAGCTCGGTTATCAACACTGAAGCTTTCTTT. Amino acids: CASSSVINTEAFF.

Notes on this clone: The junction does not match germline at one end; this may be a read error. The J gene is TRBJ2-1, the V gene TRBV7-9; D gene uncertain. The CDR3 totals 16 residues. Per the germline V gene, CDR1 is SEHNR and CDR2 is FQNEAQ (reference sequence). The CDR3 loop is CSSSAHPLPNYNEQFF. In DNA, the CDR3 is TGTTCCAGCAGCGCACATCCTCTTCCGAACTACAATGAGCAGTTCTTC.

V and J are TRBV29-1 and TRBJ1-2; 7 positions match TRBD1. Germline V CDR1 and CDR2: SQVTM, ANQGSEA. Losses at the gene ends were 0 bases for V and 6 bases for J; bases not matched to a gene: 4. The CDR3 length is 13 residues. The CDR3 protein is CSVEDSGQDGYTF. The CDR3 DNA reads as TGCAGCGTTGAAGATTCCGGACAGGATGGCTACACCTTC.

The chain couples TRBV27 to TRBJ1-3; no firm D call. Germline values: CDR1 MNHEY, CDR2 SMNVEV (reference sequence). The CDR3 sequence is 13 residues long. Trimming stripped 6 bases from V and 4 bases from J, with 10 bases between. The CDR3 bases are TGTGCCAGCAGCCTAGGAGGGGGAAACACCATATATTTT. This encodes CASSLGGGNTIYF.

The V gene is TRBV4-1, the J gene TRBJ2-2; 10 nucleotides line up with TRBD2. Trimming removed 4 bases from V and 2 bases from J; junction bases left unmatched: 7. The germline gives CDR1 MGHRA, CDR2 YSYEKL. This CDR3 spans 17 amino acids. CDR3 nucleotide sequence: TGCGCCAGCAGCCGACTACTAGCGGGAATTAACACCGGGGAGCTGTTTTTT. Translation gives CASSRLLAGINTGELFF.

The chain carries TRBV5-8 and TRBJ1-4; 8 bases agree with TRBD1. Germline V CDR1 and CDR2: SGHTS, YDEGEE. The V gene end was trimmed by 1 base and the J gene end by 2 bases; junction bases not matched to a gene: 1. The CDR3 is 15 amino acids. The CDR3 sequence: CASSLNRGTNEKLFF. In DNA, the CDR3 is TGTGCCAGCAGCTTGAACAGGGGGACTAATGAAAAACTGTTTTTT.

V and J are TRBV5-1 and TRBJ2-7, with TRBD2 matching over 11 bases. The trim removed 1 base at V and 2 bases at J, leaving 5 bases unmatched. The CDR3 contains 16 residues. From germline, CDR1 is SGHRS and CDR2 YFSETQ. CDR3 sequence (DNA): TGCGCCAGCAGCTTGACTAGCGGGAGACCCCCCTACGAGCAGTACTTC. This codes for CASSLTSGRPPYEQYF.

The V and J genes are TRBV2 and TRBJ2-1, with 7 nucleotides matching TRBD1. V shed 5 bases, J shed 14 bases, and the junction held 6 bases outside the gene matches. Germline V gene data show CDR1 as SNHLY and CDR2 as FYNNEI. This CDR3 contains 11 residues. Written as DNA, the CDR3 is TGTGCCAGCAGTAGGGACAGCCGTGAGTTCTTC. The encoded protein is CASSRDSREFF.

The V call is TRBV5-1, the J call TRBJ1-5, with D unclear. This CDR3 comprises 14 residues. Between the trimmed V and J ends, which lost 0 bases and 5 bases, there was a span of 9 bases. Germline V CDR1 and CDR2: SGHRS, YFSETQ. The CDR3 DNA is TGCGCCAGCAGCTTGGGACTGGATGATCAGCCCCAGCATTTT. Translated: CASSLGLDDQPQHF.

V usage is TRBV7-2 and J usage is TRBJ2-1, with 8 bases identical to TRBD1. After removal of 4 bases from V and 3 bases from J, the junction contained 5 bases not matched to a gene. The CDR3 runs to 15 residues. Germline lookup yields CDR1 SGHTA and CDR2 FQGNSA. CDR3 bases: TGTGCCAGCAGCTCAGACAGGGGCTACTACAATGAGCAGTTCTTC. Its translation: CASSSDRGYYNEQFF.

This chain uses TRBV14 with TRBJ2-3; 7 bases are a match to TRBD2. Germline CDR1 is SGHDN and CDR2 is FVKESK. V was pared by 4 bases and J by 6 bases, with 7 bases of the junction left unmatched. The CDR3 totals 14 residues. CDR3 bases: TGTGCCAGCAGCCCTGCGGGAGTAGCGGATACGCAGTATTTT. Translating it yields CASSPAGVADTQYF.

This chain links TRBV6-1 with TRBJ2-5; 10 bases fit TRBD1. From germline, CDR1 is MNHNS and CDR2 SASEGT. After removal of 4 bases from V and 5 bases from J, the junction contained 1 base not matched to a gene. CDR3 length: 13 amino acids. In nucleotides, the CDR3 is TGTGCCAGCAGTGGGACAGGGGGGGAGACCCAGTACTTC. Protein product: CASSGTGGETQYF.